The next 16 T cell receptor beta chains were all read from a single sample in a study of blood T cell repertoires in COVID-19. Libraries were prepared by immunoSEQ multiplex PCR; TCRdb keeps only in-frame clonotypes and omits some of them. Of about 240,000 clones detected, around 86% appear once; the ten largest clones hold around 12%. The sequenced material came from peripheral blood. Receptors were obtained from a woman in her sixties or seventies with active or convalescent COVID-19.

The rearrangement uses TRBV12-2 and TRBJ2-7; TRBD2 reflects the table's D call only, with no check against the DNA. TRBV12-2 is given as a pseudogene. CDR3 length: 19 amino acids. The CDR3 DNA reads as TGTGCAAGTCGCTTCCCCCTCCCGCATACTAGCGGGGGTTTCTACGAGCAGTACTTC. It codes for CASRFPLPHTSGGFYEQYF.

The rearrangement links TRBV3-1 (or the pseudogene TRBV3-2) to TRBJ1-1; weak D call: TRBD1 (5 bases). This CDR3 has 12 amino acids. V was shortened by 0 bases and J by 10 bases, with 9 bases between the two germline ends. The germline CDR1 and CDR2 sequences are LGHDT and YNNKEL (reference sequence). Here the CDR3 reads CASSQEWGGAFF. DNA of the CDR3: TGTGCCAGCAGCCAAGAGTGGGGCGGAGCTTTCTTT.

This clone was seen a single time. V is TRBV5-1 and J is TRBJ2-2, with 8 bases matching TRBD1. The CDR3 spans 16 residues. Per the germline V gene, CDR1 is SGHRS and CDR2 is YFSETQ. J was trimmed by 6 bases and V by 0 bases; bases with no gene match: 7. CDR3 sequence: CASSLAITGGPGELFF. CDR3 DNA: TGCGCCAGCAGCTTGGCGATAACAGGGGGTCCCGGGGAGCTGTTTTTT. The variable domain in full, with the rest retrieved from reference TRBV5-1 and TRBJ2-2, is KAGVTQTPRYLIKTRGQQVTLSCSPISGHRSVSWYQQTPGQGLQFLFEYFSETQRNKGNFPGRFSGRQFSNSRSEMNVSTLELGDSALYLCASSLAITGGPGELFFGEGSRLTVL.

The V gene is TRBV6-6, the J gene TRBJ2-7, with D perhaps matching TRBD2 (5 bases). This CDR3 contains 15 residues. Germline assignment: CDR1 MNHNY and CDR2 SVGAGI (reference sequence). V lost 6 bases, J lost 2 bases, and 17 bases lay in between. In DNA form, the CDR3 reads TGTGCCAGCAGGCATGGGCCGGGGTTAGCCTACGAGCAGTACTTC. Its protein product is CASRHGPGLAYEQYF.

As DNA, the CDR3 is TGTGCCAGCTCCAGGAAAGCCACAGCCCCACCAAATGAGCAGTTCTTC. This gives the protein CASSRKATAPPNEQFF. The genes are TRBV6-4 and TRBJ2-1; D is uncertain. Germline V gene data show CDR1 as MRHNA and CDR2 as SNTAGT. This CDR3 is built from 16 residues. Trimming cost V 8 bases and J 7 bases, with 24 bases left between them.

Here the CDR3 reads CASSSNRDSQETQYF. As DNA, the CDR3 is TGTGCCAGCAGTTCCAACCGGGACAGCCAAGAGACCCAGTACTTC. V usage is TRBV6-6 and J usage is TRBJ2-5; 7 bases map to TRBD1. The V and J ends lost 4 bases and 1 base, in that order; junction bases with no gene match: 6. CDR1 and CDR2 from the germline V gene are MNHNY and SVGAGI (reference sequence). This CDR3 has 15 amino acids.

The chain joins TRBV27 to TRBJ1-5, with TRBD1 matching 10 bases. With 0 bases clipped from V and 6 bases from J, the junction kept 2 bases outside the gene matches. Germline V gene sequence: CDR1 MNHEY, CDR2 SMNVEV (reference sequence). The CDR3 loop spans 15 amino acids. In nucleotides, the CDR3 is TGTGCCAGCAGTTTATCGGGACAGGGGTTTCAGCCCCAGCATTTT. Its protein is CASSLSGQGFQPQHF.

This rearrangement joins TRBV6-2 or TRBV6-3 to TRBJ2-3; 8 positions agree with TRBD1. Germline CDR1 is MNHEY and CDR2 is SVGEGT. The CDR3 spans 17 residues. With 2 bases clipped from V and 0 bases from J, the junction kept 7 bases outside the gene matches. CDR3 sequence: CASSYDRDRRSTDTQYF. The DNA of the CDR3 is TGTGCCAGCAGTTACGACAGGGACAGGCGGAGCACAGATACGCAGTATTTT.

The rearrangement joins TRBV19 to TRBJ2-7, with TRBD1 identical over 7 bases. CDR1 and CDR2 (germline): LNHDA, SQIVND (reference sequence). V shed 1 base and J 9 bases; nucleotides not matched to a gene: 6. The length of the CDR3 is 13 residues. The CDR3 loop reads CASSIGEWDRQYF. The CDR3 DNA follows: TGTGCCAGTAGTATAGGCGAGTGGGACAGGCAGTACTTC.

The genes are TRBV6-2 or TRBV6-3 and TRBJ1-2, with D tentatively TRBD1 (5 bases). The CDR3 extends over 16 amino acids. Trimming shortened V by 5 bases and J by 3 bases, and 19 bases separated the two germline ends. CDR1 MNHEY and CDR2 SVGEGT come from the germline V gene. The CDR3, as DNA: TGTGCCAGCAGTCCCCTCGGGCGGGGGAAAGACTATGGCTACACCTTC. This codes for CASSPLGRGKDYGYTF.

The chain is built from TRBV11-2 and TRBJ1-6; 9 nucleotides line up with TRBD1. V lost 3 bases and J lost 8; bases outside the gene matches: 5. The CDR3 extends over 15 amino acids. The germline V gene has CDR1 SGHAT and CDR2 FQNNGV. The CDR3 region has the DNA TGTGCCAGCAGCTTCCGGACAGGGGTTTATTCACCCCTCCACTTT. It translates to CASSFRTGVYSPLHF.

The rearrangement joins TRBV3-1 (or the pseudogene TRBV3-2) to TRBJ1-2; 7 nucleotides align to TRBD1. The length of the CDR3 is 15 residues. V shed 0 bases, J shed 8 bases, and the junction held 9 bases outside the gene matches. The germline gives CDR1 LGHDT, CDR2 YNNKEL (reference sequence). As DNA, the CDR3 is TGTGCCAGCAGCCAAGAAGGGGGCAGGGGCCACGGCTACACCTTC. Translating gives CASSQEGGRGHGYTF.

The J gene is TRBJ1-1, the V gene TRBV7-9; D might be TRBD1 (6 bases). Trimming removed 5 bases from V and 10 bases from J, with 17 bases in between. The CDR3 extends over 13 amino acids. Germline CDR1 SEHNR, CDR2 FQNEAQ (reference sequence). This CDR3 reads CASSSPGTLRAFF. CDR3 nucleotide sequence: TGTGCCAGCAGCAGTCCCGGGACACTCCGAGCTTTCTTT. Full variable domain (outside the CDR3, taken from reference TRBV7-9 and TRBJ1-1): DTGVSQNPRHKITKRGQNVTFRCDPISEHNRLYWYRQTLGQGPEFLTYFQNEAQLEKSRLLSDRFSAERPKGSFSTLEIQRTEQGDSAMYLCASSSPGTLRAFFGQGTRLTVV.

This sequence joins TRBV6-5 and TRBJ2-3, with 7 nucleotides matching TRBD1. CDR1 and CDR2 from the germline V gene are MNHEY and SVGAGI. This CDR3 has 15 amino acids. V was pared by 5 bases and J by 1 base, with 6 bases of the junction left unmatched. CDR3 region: CASSPWTGGTDTQYF. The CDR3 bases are TGTGCCAGCAGTCCTTGGACAGGCGGCACAGATACGCAGTATTTT.

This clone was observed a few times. CDR3 in DNA: TGTGCCAGCTCACCACCCGGGCTAGCGGGGGGCCGCTCTGGGGCCAACGTCCTGACTTTC. Protein: CASSPPGLAGGRSGANVLTF. The genes are TRBV18 and TRBJ2-6; 11 nucleotides match TRBD2. This CDR3 is 20 amino acids long. Germline CDR1 and CDR2: KGHSH and LQKENI. Trimming removed 0 bases from V and 0 bases from J; junction bases left unmatched: 7.

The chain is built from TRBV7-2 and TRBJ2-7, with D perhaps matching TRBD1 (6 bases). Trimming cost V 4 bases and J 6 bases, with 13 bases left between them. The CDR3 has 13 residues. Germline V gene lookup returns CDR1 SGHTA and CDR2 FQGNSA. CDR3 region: CASSSRQVAEQYF. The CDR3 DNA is TGTGCCAGCAGCTCAAGACAGGTTGCCGAGCAGTACTTC.